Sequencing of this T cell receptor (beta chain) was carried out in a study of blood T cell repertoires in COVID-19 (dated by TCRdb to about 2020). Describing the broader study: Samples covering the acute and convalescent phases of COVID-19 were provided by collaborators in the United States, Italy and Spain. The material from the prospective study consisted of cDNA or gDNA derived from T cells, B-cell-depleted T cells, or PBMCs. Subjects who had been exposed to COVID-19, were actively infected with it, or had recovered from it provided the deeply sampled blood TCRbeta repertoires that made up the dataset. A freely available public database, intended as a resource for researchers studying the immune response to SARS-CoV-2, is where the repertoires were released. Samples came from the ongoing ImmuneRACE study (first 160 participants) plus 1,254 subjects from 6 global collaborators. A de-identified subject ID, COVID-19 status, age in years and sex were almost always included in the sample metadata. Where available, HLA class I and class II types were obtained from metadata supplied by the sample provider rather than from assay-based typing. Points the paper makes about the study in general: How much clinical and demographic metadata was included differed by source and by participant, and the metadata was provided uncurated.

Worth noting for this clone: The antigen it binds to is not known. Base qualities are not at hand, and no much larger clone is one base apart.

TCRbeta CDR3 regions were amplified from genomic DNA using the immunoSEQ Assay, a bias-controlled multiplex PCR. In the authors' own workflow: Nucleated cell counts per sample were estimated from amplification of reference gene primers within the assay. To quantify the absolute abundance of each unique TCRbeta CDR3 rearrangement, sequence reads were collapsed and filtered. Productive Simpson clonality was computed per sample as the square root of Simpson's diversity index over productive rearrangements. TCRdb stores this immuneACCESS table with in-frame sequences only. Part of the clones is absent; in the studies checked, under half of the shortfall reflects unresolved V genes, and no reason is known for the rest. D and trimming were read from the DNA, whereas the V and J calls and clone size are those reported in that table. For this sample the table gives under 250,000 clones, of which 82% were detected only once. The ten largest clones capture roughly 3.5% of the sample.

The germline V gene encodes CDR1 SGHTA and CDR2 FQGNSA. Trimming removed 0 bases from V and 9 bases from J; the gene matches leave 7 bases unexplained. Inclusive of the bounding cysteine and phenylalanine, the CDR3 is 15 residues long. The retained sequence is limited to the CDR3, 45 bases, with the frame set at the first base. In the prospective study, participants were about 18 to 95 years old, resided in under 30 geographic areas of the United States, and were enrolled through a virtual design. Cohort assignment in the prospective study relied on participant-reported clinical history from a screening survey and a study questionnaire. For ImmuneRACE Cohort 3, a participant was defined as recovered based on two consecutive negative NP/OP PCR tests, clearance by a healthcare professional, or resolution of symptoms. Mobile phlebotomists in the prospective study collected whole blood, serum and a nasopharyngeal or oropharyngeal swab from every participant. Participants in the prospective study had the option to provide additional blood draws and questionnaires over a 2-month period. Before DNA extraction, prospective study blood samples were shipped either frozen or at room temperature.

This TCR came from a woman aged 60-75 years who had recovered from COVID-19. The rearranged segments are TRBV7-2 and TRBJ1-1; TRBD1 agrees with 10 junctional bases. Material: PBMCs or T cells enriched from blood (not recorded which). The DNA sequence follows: TGTGCCAGCAGCTTAGCAAGACAGGGGGCAGAGCAAGCTTTCTTT. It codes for CASSLARQGAEQAFF.